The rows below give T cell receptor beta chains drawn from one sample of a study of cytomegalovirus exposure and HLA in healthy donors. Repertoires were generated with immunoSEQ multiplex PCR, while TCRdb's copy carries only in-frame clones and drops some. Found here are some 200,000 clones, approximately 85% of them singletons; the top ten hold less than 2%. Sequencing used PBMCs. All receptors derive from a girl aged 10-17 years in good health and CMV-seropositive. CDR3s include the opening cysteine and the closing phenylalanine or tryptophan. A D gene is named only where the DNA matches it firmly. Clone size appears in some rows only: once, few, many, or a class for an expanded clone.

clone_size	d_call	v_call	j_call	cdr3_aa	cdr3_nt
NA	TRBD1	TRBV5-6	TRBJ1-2	CASRTRDRDGYTF	TGTGCCAGCAGGACCCGGGACAGGGACGGCTACACCTTC
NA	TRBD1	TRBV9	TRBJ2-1	CASSAGTGNNEQFF	TGTGCCAGCAGCGCCGGGACAGGGAACAATGAGCAGTTCTTC
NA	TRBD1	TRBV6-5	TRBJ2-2	CASSYRQGTGELFF	TGTGCCAGCAGTTACCGACAGGGAACCGGGGAGCTGTTTTTT
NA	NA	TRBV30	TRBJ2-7	CAWSGGLYEQYF	TGTGCCTGGTCTGGAGGGCTCTACGAGCAGTACTTC
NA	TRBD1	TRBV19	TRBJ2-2	CASRATGRFSGELFF	TGTGCCAGTAGGGCGACAGGGCGATTTTCCGGGGAGCTGTTTTTT
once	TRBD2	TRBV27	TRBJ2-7	CASSFGLAGPYEQYF	TGTGCCAGCAGTTTCGGACTAGCGGGACCCTACGAGCAGTACTTC
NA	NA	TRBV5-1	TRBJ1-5	CASSINGGKGQPQHF	TGCGCCAGCAGTATCAACGGGGGAAAGGGTCAGCCCCAGCATTTT
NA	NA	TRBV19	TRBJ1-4	CASSFRQVATNEKLFF	TGTGCCAGTAGTTTCAGACAAGTGGCAACTAATGAAAAACTGTTTTTT
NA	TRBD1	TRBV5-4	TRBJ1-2	CASSLEQGIYGYTF	TGTGCCAGCAGCTTAGAACAGGGGATTTATGGCTACACCTTC
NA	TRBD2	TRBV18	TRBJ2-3	CASSPGGGADTQYF	TGTGCCAGCTCACCAGGCGGGGGGGCAGATACGCAGTATTTT
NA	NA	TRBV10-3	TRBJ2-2	CAISRDITGELFF	TGTGCCATCAGCCGGGACATTACCGGGGAGCTGTTTTTT
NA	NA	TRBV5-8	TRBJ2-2	CASSFFQYYTGELFF	TGTGCCAGCAGCTTTTTCCAATACTACACCGGGGAGCTGTTTTTT
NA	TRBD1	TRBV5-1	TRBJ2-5	CASSEAQGAVGTQYF	TGCGCCAGCAGCGAAGCCCAGGGGGCGGTTGGGACCCAGTACTTC
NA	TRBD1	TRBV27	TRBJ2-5	CASRTGQQETQYF	TGTGCCAGCAGAACGGGACAGCAAGAGACCCAGTACTTC
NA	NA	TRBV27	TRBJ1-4	CASSVGGGDEKLFF	TGTGCCAGCAGCGTCGGCGGAGGGGATGAAAAACTGTTTTTT
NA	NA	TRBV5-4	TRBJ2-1	CASSFSAGVSYNEQFF	TGTGCCAGCAGCTTTAGCGCCGGGGTGTCCTACAATGAGCAGTTCTTC
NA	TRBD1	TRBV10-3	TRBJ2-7	CAISDLGQGVEEQYF	TGTGCCATCAGTGACCTAGGGCAGGGGGTCGAAGAGCAGTACTTC
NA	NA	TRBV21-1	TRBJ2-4	CASSKPILRGGRGRGNIQYF	TGTGCCAGCAGCAAACCCATCCTCCGGGGGGGGAGGGGGCGGGGAAACATTCAGTACTTC
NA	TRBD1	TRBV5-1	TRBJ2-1	CASSSTGGYNEQFF	TGCGCCAGCAGCTCCACAGGGGGATACAATGAGCAGTTCTTC
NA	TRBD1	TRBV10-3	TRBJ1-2	CAIRTQGAQYGYTF	TGTGCCATCAGGACCCAGGGGGCGCAGTATGGCTACACCTTC
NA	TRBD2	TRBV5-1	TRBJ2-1	CASSLTSGGAYNEQFF	TGCGCCAGCAGTTTAACTAGCGGGGGGGCTTACAATGAGCAGTTCTTC
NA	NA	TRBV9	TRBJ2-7	CASSVGGVGYEQYF	TGTGCCAGCAGCGTAGGAGGTGTGGGCTACGAGCAGTACTTC
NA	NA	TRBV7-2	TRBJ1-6	CASRQTNSPLHF	TGTGCCAGCAGACAGACTAATTCACCCCTCCACTTT
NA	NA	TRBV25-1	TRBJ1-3	CASRQLSGNTIYF	TGTGCCAGCAGACAGCTCTCTGGAAACACCATATATTTT
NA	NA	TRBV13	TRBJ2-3	CASSPIVGGPTDTQYF	TGTGCCAGCTCACCAATTGTGGGGGGGCCTACAGATACGCAGTATTTT
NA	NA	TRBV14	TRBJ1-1	CASSQGRDQGPLNTEAFF	TGTGCCAGCAGCCAAGGCCGGGATCAGGGGCCGCTGAACACTGAAGCTTTCTTT
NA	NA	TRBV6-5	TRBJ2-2	CASSSLGGHTGELFF	TGTGCCAGCAGTTCCTTGGGGGGGCACACCGGGGAGCTGTTTTTT
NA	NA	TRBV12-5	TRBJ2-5	CASGLVEQGQETQYF	TGTGCTAGTGGTTTGGTAGAACAGGGCCAAGAGACCCAGTACTTC
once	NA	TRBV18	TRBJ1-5	CASSPRAGDQPQHF	TGTGCCAGCTCCCCTCGGGCAGGGGATCAGCCCCAGCATTTT
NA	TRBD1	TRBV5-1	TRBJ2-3	CASRGQGTDTQYF	TGCGCCAGCAGGGGACAGGGCACAGATACGCAGTATTTT
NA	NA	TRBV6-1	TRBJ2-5	CASSEGLNQETQYF	TGTGCCAGCAGTGAGGGACTGAACCAAGAGACCCAGTACTTC